Presented here are 8 T cell receptor beta chains from one specimen sequenced in a study of T-cell reconstitution after alpha-beta-depleted transplantation in children. Molecular barcoding with unique molecular identifiers was used for the TCRbeta library. From the PCR reads, TCRdb called clonotypes with MiXCR, one entry per CDR3 protein. Here the sample spans fewer than 550,000 distinct CDR3 sequences, roughly 10% being singletons. Here the sequenced sample was PBMCs, mostly from graft donor cells, taken 180 days after TCRalphabeta/CD19-depleted stem cell transplant. The receptor set was obtained from a female patient younger than 10 who had a stem cell transplant for aplastic anemia, so the T cells may come from the graft donor.

At least ten counts were recorded for this clonotype. The chain links TRBV12-3 or TRBV12-4 to TRBJ1-1; 7 bases match TRBD1. The length of the CDR3 is 13 residues. The trim removed 8 bases at V and 9 bases at J, leaving 12 bases unmatched. CDR3 residues: CASLALTGQQAFF. CDR3 in DNA: TGTGCCAGCCTAGCGTTGACAGGGCAGCAAGCTTTCTTT.

The table lists this clonotype with a few counts. The V gene is TRBV6-5, the J gene TRBJ2-5; D uncertain. The CDR3 spans 11 residues. V lost 2 bases, J lost 6 bases, and 4 bases lay in between. The germline V gene encodes CDR1 MNHEY and CDR2 SVGAGI. The CDR3, as DNA: TGTGCCAGCAGTTACGCGCAGACCCAGTACTTC. This gives the protein CASSYAQTQYF.

This clonotype was picked up many times. The rearrangement joins TRBV4-2 to TRBJ2-3; 11 bases fit TRBD2. With V trimmed by 6 bases and J by 2 bases, 4 bases remained unmatched. The CDR3 totals 15 residues. Germline-derived CDR1 and CDR2 are LGHNA and YNFKEQ. The CDR3: CASRGTSGYTDTQYF. The CDR3 bases are TGTGCCAGCAGGGGGACTAGCGGCTACACAGATACGCAGTATTTT.

This clonotype was observed a few times. This chain joins TRBV10-3 and TRBJ2-7; tentative D call: TRBD2 (6 bases). Germline CDR1 and CDR2: ENHRY and SYGVKD. CDR3 length: 16 residues. The ends were cut back, 4 bases at V and 5 bases at J, with 21 bases in the middle. The chain's CDR3 is CAISARRAGRFHEQYV. As DNA, the CDR3 is TGTGCCATCAGTGCGAGACGGGCGGGGAGGTTCCACGAGCAGTACGTC.

The chain is built from TRBV6-2 or TRBV6-3 and TRBJ2-7; a possible D gene is TRBD2 (6 bases). The CDR3 has 20 residues. Germline CDR1 reads MNHEY; CDR2 reads SVGEGT. The ends were cut back, 0 bases at V and 2 bases at J, with 26 bases in the middle. CDR3 nucleotide sequence: TGTGCCAGCAGTTACTCCCCCCGGGGGTCGCTGGGGTTATGGACCTACGAGCAGTACGTC. This gives the protein CASSYSPRGSLGLWTYEQYV.

This clonotype has more than one count but fewer than ten. The genes are TRBV16 and TRBJ1-3; 8 nucleotides match TRBD1. Germline-derived CDR1 and CDR2 are KGHSY and FQNENV. This CDR3 contains 17 residues. Trimming at V came to 4 bases and at J to 0 bases, leaving 8 bases not matched to a gene. The CDR3 sequence is CASSLMDRAASGNTIYF. In DNA, the CDR3 is TGTGCCAGCAGCCTAATGGACAGGGCCGCCTCTGGAAACACCATATATTTT.

This clonotype was observed a handful of times. The chain couples TRBV7-2 to TRBJ2-7, with D possibly matching TRBD2 (5 bases). CDR1 and CDR2 from the germline V gene are SGHTA and FQGNSA. The CDR3 runs 16 residues. The ends were cut back, 5 bases at V and 5 bases at J, with 22 bases in the middle. The CDR3 spells CASSMSPAVISHEQYF. The CDR3 coding sequence is TGTGCCAGCAGCATGTCCCCAGCGGTGATATCCCACGAGCAGTACTTC.

V gene TRBV5-6 combines with J gene TRBJ2-7; 10 bases agree with TRBD1. This CDR3 has 16 amino acids. Germline CDR1 reads SGHDT; CDR2 reads YYEEEE. With 2 bases clipped from V and 3 bases from J, the junction kept 8 bases outside the gene matches. In nucleotides, the CDR3 is TGTGCCAGCAGCTTCCGGACAGGGGGATACCTCTACGAGCAGTACTTC. Its translation is CASSFRTGGYLYEQYF. The full variable domain, in which reference TRBV5-6 and TRBJ2-7 provide the parts outside the CDR3, is DAGVTQSPTHLIKTRGQQVTLRCSPKSGHDTVSWYQQALGQGPQFIFQYYEEEERQRGNFPDRFSGHQFPNYSSELNVNALLLGDSALYLCASSFRTGGYLYEQYFGPGTRLTVT.